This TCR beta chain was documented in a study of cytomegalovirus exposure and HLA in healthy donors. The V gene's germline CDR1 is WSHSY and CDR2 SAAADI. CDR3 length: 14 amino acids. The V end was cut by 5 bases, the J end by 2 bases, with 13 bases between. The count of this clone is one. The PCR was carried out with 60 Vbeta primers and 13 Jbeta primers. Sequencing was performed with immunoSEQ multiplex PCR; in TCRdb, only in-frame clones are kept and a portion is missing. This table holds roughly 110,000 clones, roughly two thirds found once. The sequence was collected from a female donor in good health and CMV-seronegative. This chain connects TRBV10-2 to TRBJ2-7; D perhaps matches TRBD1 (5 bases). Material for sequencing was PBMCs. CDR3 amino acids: CASSFQGTPYEQYF. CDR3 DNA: TGCGCCAGCAGTTTTCAGGGCACCCCCTACGAGCAGTACTTC.